The 12 T cell receptor beta chains below were found in one sample sequenced in a study of blood T cell repertoires in COVID-19. Generated by immunoSEQ multiplex PCR, the TCRdb table keeps only in-frame clones and is missing some. The sample carries roughly 40,000 clones, 86% recorded once. The sequenced sample was peripheral blood. These receptor sequences come from a man aged 70 or older with acute or convalescent COVID-19.

This rearrangement joins TRBV6-5 to TRBJ1-1; D is possibly TRBD1 (6 bases). Germline V gives CDR1 MNHEY, CDR2 SVGAGI. The germline V and J ends were trimmed by 11 bases and 1 base, with 8 bases remaining between them. The CDR3 is 11 residues long. CDR3 in DNA: TGTGCCGCGGGGGCGAACACTGAAGCTTTCTTT. It codes for CAAGANTEAFF.

The sample holds one count of this clone. The chain joins TRBV30 to TRBJ2-3; TRBD2 matches at 7 bases. Per the germline V gene, CDR1 is GTSNPN and CDR2 is SVGIG (reference sequence). This CDR3 has 16 amino acids. Trimming removed 2 bases from V and 5 bases from J; junction bases left unmatched: 13. The CDR3 nucleotides are TGTGCCTGGAGTACGAGGGAGGGCATTCCGGAAGATACGCAGTATTTT. Its translation: CAWSTREGIPEDTQYF.

The chain employs TRBV6-6 and TRBJ2-1, with D tentatively TRBD1 (6 bases). The CDR3 runs 15 residues. CDR1 is MNHNY, CDR2 SVGAGI, per germline (reference sequence). Trimming stripped 5 bases from V and 1 base from J, with 12 bases between. DNA of the CDR3: TGTGCCAGCAGTGACGGACAGAGGTCCTACAATGAGCAGTTCTTC. It codes for CASSDGQRSYNEQFF.

The rearrangement joins TRBV5-4 to TRBJ1-2; D is unresolved. V shed 0 bases and J shed 8 bases, with 11 bases lying between them. The CDR3 length is 13 residues. Germline V CDR1 and CDR2: SGHNT, YYREEE (reference sequence). The CDR3 is CASSLEGGGGYTF. The CDR3 bases are TGTGCCAGCAGCTTGGAGGGCGGCGGGGGCTACACCTTC.

The genes are TRBV4-2 and TRBJ1-3, with D uncertain. Trimming took 3 bases from V and 1 from J, leaving 13 bases between them. In germline, CDR1 is LGHNA, CDR2 YNFKEQ. This CDR3 comprises 16 residues. For the CDR3, the DNA is TGTGCCAGCAGCCACCCAATTACCGGGTCTGGAAACACCATATATTTT. Translating it yields CASSHPITGSGNTIYF.

In this sample, this clone turned up once. The chain links TRBV2 to TRBJ1-4; 10 positions agree with TRBD1. The CDR3 contains 14 residues. J lost 8 bases, V lost 6 bases, and 6 bases had no gene match. Germline V gene lookup returns CDR1 SNHLY and CDR2 FYNNEI. CDR3: CASSADRGREKLFF. For the CDR3, the DNA is TGTGCCAGCAGCGCTGACAGGGGGCGAGAAAAACTGTTTTTT.

The V call is TRBV24-1, the J call TRBJ2-1; D perhaps matches TRBD2 (5 bases). V dropped 4 bases and J dropped 0 bases, with 12 bases sitting between them. Germline V lookup: CDR1 KGHDR, CDR2 SFDVKD. The CDR3 spans 16 residues. CDR3 coding DNA: TGTGCCACCAGTGAACCGCGGGTTAGCTCCTACAATGAGCAGTTCTTC. It codes for CATSEPRVSSYNEQFF.

The chain carries TRBV7-6 and TRBJ1-3; no clear D gene. Trimming stripped 1 base from V and 0 bases from J, with 10 bases between. The germline gives CDR1 SGHVS, CDR2 FNYEAQ. The CDR3 runs to 16 residues. This chain's CDR3 is CASSLGSTASGNTIYF. In DNA form, the CDR3 reads TGTGCCAGCAGCTTAGGTTCCACTGCCTCTGGAAACACCATATATTTT.

This sequence joins TRBV24-1 and TRBJ2-5; unclear D gene. This CDR3 has 11 amino acids. Germline V gene sequence: CDR1 KGHDR, CDR2 SFDVKD. V gave up 7 bases and J gave up 5 bases, with 7 bases separating them. The chain's CDR3 is CATRVGETQYF. The CDR3 nucleotides are TGTGCCACCAGGGTCGGGGAGACCCAGTACTTC.

This clone was picked up one time. The rearrangement uses TRBV7-2 and TRBJ2-1, with 11 bases that match TRBD2. Germline V lookup: CDR1 SGHTA, CDR2 FQGNSA. V shed 4 bases, J shed 12 bases, and the junction held 14 bases outside the gene matches. This CDR3 contains 16 residues. CDR3 amino acids: CASSSQAGLAEGGQFF. The CDR3 coding sequence is TGTGCCAGCAGCTCACAGGCGGGACTAGCGGAGGGGGGGCAGTTCTTC.

This chain connects TRBV3-1 (or the pseudogene TRBV3-2) to TRBJ1-4; 9 nucleotides align to TRBD1. With 8 bases clipped from V and 7 bases from J, the junction kept 2 bases outside the gene matches. The CDR3 loop spans 12 amino acids. The germline V gene has CDR1 LGHDT and CDR2 YNNKEL (reference sequence). The CDR3 protein is CASGTGSEKLFF. CDR3 nucleotides: TGTGCCAGCGGGACAGGGAGTGAAAAACTGTTTTTT.

This clone was detected once. The chain has TRBV29-1 and TRBJ2-6; D is perhaps TRBD1 (5 bases). Trimming cost V 4 bases and J 0 bases, with 10 bases left between them. The CDR3 totals 15 residues. Per germline, CDR1 SQVTM and CDR2 ANQGSEA. CDR3 nucleotides: TGCAGCGTTGTAGGGGATCACTCTGGGGCCAACGTCCTGACTTTC. It specifies CSVVGDHSGANVLTF.